This passage covers 16 T cell receptor beta chains from one sample sequenced in a study of human T cells and chemical hapten exposure. TCRdb fed the RACE reads into MiXCR, producing one record per CDR3 protein. Of roughly 250,000 distinct CDR3 sequences in the sample, more than 6.5% were seen once. Time point noted: pre-sensitization, week 0. Stated treatment: therapeutic diphenylcyclopropenone sensitization with weekly scalp DPC. This specimen was whole blood, taken in connection with sensitization to the hapten diphenylcyclopropenone (DPC). The receptors here all came from a woman in her thirties or forties with alopecia areata. Some clones in this sample may be carry-over from other donors' samples.

This clonotype was seen more than once but under ten times. The rearrangement uses TRBV5-1 and TRBJ2-3, with 9 bases fitting TRBD1. This CDR3 has 14 amino acids. J was trimmed by 5 bases and V by 4 bases; bases with no gene match: 5. Germline V CDR1 and CDR2: SGHRS, YFSETQ. CDR3 bases: TGCGCCAGCAGCCCGGGACAGGGAGGAGATACGCAGTATTTT. This translates into CASSPGQGGDTQYF. Full variable domain (rest looked up from reference TRBV5-1 and TRBJ2-3): KAGVTQTPRYLIKTRGQQVTLSCSPISGHRSVSWYQQTPGQGLQFLFEYFSETQRNKGNFPGRFSGRQFSNSRSEMNVSTLELGDSALYLCASSPGQGGDTQYFGPGTRLTVL.

The rearrangement links TRBV15 to TRBJ2-7; 11 nucleotides align to TRBD2. The V and J ends lost 8 bases and 7 bases, in that order; junction bases with no gene match: 13. Germline V gives CDR1 LNHNV, CDR2 YYDKDF (reference sequence). CDR3 length: 15 amino acids. The CDR3 region is CATAPKLAGEGEQYF. In DNA form, the CDR3 reads TGTGCCACCGCACCTAAACTAGCGGGAGAGGGAGAGCAGTACTTC.

This clonotype has at least ten counts. The chain carries TRBV6-6 and TRBJ1-1; D not certain. Between the trimmed V and J ends, which lost 0 bases and 2 bases, there was a span of 10 bases. Per the germline V gene, CDR1 is MNHNY and CDR2 is SVGAGI (reference sequence). The CDR3 consists of 15 residues. The CDR3 here is CASSYSVQSNTEAFF. As DNA, the CDR3 is TGTGCCAGCAGTTACTCGGTGCAGAGTAACACTGAAGCTTTCTTT.

The sample holds a few counts of this clonotype. V usage is TRBV4-1 and J usage is TRBJ2-5, with a tentative D call TRBD2 (5 bases). With 2 bases removed from V and 3 bases from J, the gap between germline ends came to 7 bases. Germline V lookup: CDR1 MGHRA, CDR2 YSYEKL. The CDR3 consists of 13 residues. The CDR3 DNA sequence: TGCGCCAGCAGCCAACCGGGGAAAGAGACCCAGTACTTC. The encoded protein is CASSQPGKETQYF.

This clonotype was counted a few times. In DNA, the CDR3 is TGTGCCAGCAGCGGACAGGGGGCAGGTGAAGCTTTCTTT. Protein product: CASSGQGAGEAFF. V usage is TRBV2 and J usage is TRBJ1-1; 11 bases map to TRBD1. The germline gives CDR1 SNHLY, CDR2 FYNNEI. The V gene end was trimmed by 6 bases and the J gene end by 7 bases; junction bases not matched to a gene: 4. The CDR3 sequence is 13 residues long.

This clonotype was found many times. The CDR3 DNA follows: TGTGCCAGCAGTGTCGGGACAGGGGGCCTTAGTCAGCCCCAGCATTTT. It translates to CASSVGTGGLSQPQHF. The V and J genes are TRBV2 and TRBJ1-5; 12 nucleotides match TRBD1. Germline CDR1 is SNHLY and CDR2 is FYNNEI. The CDR3 is 16 amino acids. V dropped 4 bases and J dropped 6; count of bases not matched to a gene: 7.

The chain is built from TRBV30 and TRBJ2-7; D call uncertain. Germline V CDR1 and CDR2: GTSNPN, SVGIG (reference sequence). The CDR3 is made up of 11 amino acids. V dropped 3 bases and J dropped 6 bases, with 9 bases sitting between them. The CDR3 loop reads CAWSLSGEQYF. Written as DNA, the CDR3 is TGTGCCTGGAGCCTATCGGGCGAGCAGTACTTC.

This clonotype was seen only a few times. The rearrangement links TRBV29-1 to TRBJ2-3, with D possibly matching TRBD1 (5 bases). Per germline, CDR1 SQVTM and CDR2 ANQGSEA. Trimming removed 6 bases at V and 6 bases at J, with 10 bases between. The length of the CDR3 is 11 residues. The CDR3 coding sequence is TGCAGCGTCGCAAAGGGGGATACGCAGTATTTT. Translated, it gives CSVAKGDTQYF.

The rearrangement uses TRBV19 and TRBJ2-3; 10 bases match TRBD2. Germline values: CDR1 LNHDA, CDR2 SQIVND (reference sequence). V trimming: 7 bases; J trimming: 2 bases; junction bases outside the gene matches: 9. The CDR3 runs 16 residues. CDR3 amino acids: CASTRAGGPFTDTQYF. CDR3 nucleotide sequence: TGTGCCAGTACCCGAGCGGGAGGGCCTTTCACAGATACGCAGTATTTT.

Many counts were recorded for this clonotype. V and J are TRBV11-2 and TRBJ2-2; 9 bases line up with TRBD2. CDR1 is SGHAT, CDR2 FQNNGV, per germline. The V gene end was trimmed by 5 bases and the J gene end by 6 bases; junction bases not matched to a gene: 10. The CDR3 runs to 16 residues. The CDR3 reads CASSINPSGNAGELFF. DNA for the CDR3: TGTGCCAGCAGCATTAATCCTAGCGGGAATGCCGGGGAGCTGTTTTTT.

Many counts were recorded for this clonotype. This chain's CDR3 is CASSQRLGNEQFF. The CDR3 nucleotides are TGCGCCAGCAGCCAACGCCTTGGCAATGAGCAGTTCTTC. V gene TRBV4-3 combines with J gene TRBJ2-1; D unclear. Germline V gene sequence: CDR1 LGHNA, CDR2 YSLEER. This CDR3 has 13 residues. Between the trimmed V and J ends, which lost 2 bases and 6 bases, there was a span of 8 bases.

This clonotype was detected a few times. This chain connects TRBV6-6 to TRBJ1-5; 7 nucleotides align to TRBD1. Trimming removed 7 bases from V and 7 bases from J; junction bases left unmatched: 7. The CDR3 contains 13 residues. Germline V gene lookup returns CDR1 MNHNY and CDR2 SVGAGI (reference sequence). The CDR3 is CASTQGGGQPQHF. As DNA, the CDR3 is TGTGCCAGCACCCAGGGAGGGGGCCAGCCCCAGCATTTT.

This clonotype turned up a few times. V usage is TRBV7-9 and J usage is TRBJ2-6; TRBD1 agrees at 10 bases. This CDR3 comprises 20 residues. V shed 5 bases and J 0 bases; nucleotides not matched to a gene: 13. The V gene's germline CDR1 is SEHNR and CDR2 FQNEAQ (reference sequence). CDR3 loop: CASSATGTGAVLSGANVLTF. The CDR3 DNA reads TGTGCCAGCAGCGCGACCGGGACAGGGGCCGTACTCTCTGGGGCCAACGTCCTGACTTTC.

The V call is TRBV6-6, the J call TRBJ1-5; D is possibly TRBD1 (5 bases). The CDR3 spans 14 residues. V was cut by 4 bases and J by 7 bases, with 14 bases left in between. Germline-derived CDR1 and CDR2 are MNHNY and SVGAGI (reference sequence). The CDR3 is CASSLIPGRQPQHF. Written as DNA, the CDR3 is TGTGCCAGCAGTTTAATCCCAGGGCGACAGCCCCAGCATTTT.

This clonotype was seen a handful of times. The gene calls are TRBV7-9 and TRBJ1-1; tentative D call: TRBD1 (5 bases). V lost 3 bases to trimming and J lost 6 bases, with 17 bases between them. The length of the CDR3 is 15 residues. Germline V CDR1 and CDR2: SEHNR, FQNEAQ (reference sequence). CDR3 bases: TGTGCCAGCAGCTTTCCAGCTCGAGGGGTTGCTGAAGCTTTCTTT. This sequence encodes CASSFPARGVAEAFF.

This clonotype appeared a few times. The V call is TRBV7-2, the J call TRBJ1-2; D is undetermined. V lost 1 base and J 8 bases, leaving 17 bases between the germline ends. The CDR3 has 15 amino acids. CDR1 is SGHTA and CDR2 is FQGNSA in the germline V gene. CDR3 nucleotides: TGTGCCAGCAGCTTAGAGGCAGTTCTTCCCGGGGGCTACACCTTC. Protein sequence: CASSLEAVLPGGYTF.